This TCR beta chain was identified during a study of CD8 T cells in ankylosing spondylitis. Study-wide points: Disease-linked clones reportedly showed significant enrichment in matched ankylosing spondylitis synovial fluid. Clones linked with disease were CD8+ and fairly uncommon in the peripheral blood. In ankylosing spondylitis blood, a motif of fewer than 10 highly homologous TCR beta variants appeared characteristic.

At least ten counts were recorded for this clonotype. Its antigen remains unknown. Scientists made TCR beta libraries using quantitative 5'-RACE with molecular barcodes. Via MiXCR, TCRdb re-called the 5' RACE reads, giving one row per CDR3 protein. The sample has about 240,000 distinct CDR3 sequences, roughly 8.6% seen once. The origin of this receptor is a male donor with ankylosing spondylitis or in good health (not recorded which). The sample comprised blood, either unsorted or a sorted T cell fraction (not recorded which).

Here the CDR3 reads CATSDWTGDNYGYTF. DNA for the CDR3: TGTGCCACCAGTGACTGGACAGGCGATAACTATGGCTACACCTTC. The gene calls are TRBV24-1 and TRBJ1-2; 7 nucleotides line up with TRBD1. The CDR3 has 15 amino acids. CDR1 is KGHDR, CDR2 SFDVKD, per germline. V was clipped by 4 bases and J by 1 base; unmatched bases: 5.